A selection of T cell receptor beta chains follows, all from one sample in a study of Ad26.COV2.S vaccination and SARS-CoV-2 variants. TCRdb keeps only in-frame clones here, not all; method: immunoSEQ multiplex PCR. The sample lists about 350,000 clones; approximately 85% were seen once. Sample: peripheral blood, taken in a trial of Ad26.COV2.S vaccine versus placebo. These receptors were obtained from a person aged 18-60 years who received the Ad26.COV2.S COVID-19 vaccine or a placebo. Each CDR3 is given with its conserved first and last residue. The D gene is left open where the match is weak. Clone size appears in some rows only: once, few, many, or a class for an expanded clone.

d_call j_call clone_size v_call cdr3_aa cdr3_nt
TRBD1 TRBJ2-7 many TRBV13 CASSFGTGVDEQYF TGTGCCAGCAGCTTCGGGACAGGGGTAGACGAGCAGTACTTC
- TRBJ1-2 few TRBV19 CASSPGTWARGLLRGYTF TGTGCCAGTAGTCCCGGAACCTGGGCCCGGGGACTCCTTCGGGGCTACACCTTC
- TRBJ2-5 - TRBV18 CASSGSRGGIQETQYF TGTGCCAGCTCAGGTTCGCGGGGTGGAATTCAAGAGACCCAGTACTTC
TRBD2 TRBJ2-1 - TRBV18 CASSDGGAAYNEQFF TGTGCCAGCTCAGACGGGGGGGCAGCCTACAATGAGCAGTTCTTC
- TRBJ2-5 - TRBV18 CASSPPGDPQRGTQYF TGTGCCAGCTCACCACCGGGGGACCCTCAGAGGGGGACCCAGTACTTC
- TRBJ1-6 - TRBV7-2 CASSPRPPHSPLHF TGTGCCAGCAGCCCTCGGCCTCCGCATTCACCCCTCCACTTT
- TRBJ2-7 once TRBV7-2 CASSPGGGNSYEQYF TGTGCCAGCAGCCCTGGGGGCGGCAACTCCTACGAGCAGTACTTC
- TRBJ2-7 - TRBV19 CASSIAALSGWSYEQYF TGTGCCAGTAGTATAGCGGCTCTGTCAGGGTGGTCCTACGAGCAGTACTTC
- TRBJ2-2 - TRBV3-1/TRBV3-2 CASSQLRPAGELFF TGTGCCAGCAGCCAACTCCGACCAGCCGGGGAGCTGTTTTTT
- TRBJ2-7 - TRBV28 CASSVGLGEQYF TGTGCCAGCAGTGTTGGCTTAGGCGAGCAGTACTTC
- TRBJ2-2 - TRBV9 CASSVAQSREGRELFF TGTGCCAGCAGCGTAGCTCAATCTAGGGAAGGACGGGAGCTGTTTTTT
- TRBJ2-7 - TRBV3-1/TRBV3-2 CASSFIGGDPVEQYF TGTGCCAGCAGCTTTATAGGGGGAGACCCAGTCGAGCAGTACTTC
- TRBJ1-2 many TRBV5-5 CASSPSVGHIGGYTF TGTGCCAGCAGCCCGAGCGTGGGGCACATCGGTGGCTACACCTTC
TRBD1 TRBJ1-2 - TRBV28 CASSGTGGIDGYTF TGTGCCAGCAGTGGGACAGGGGGAATAGATGGCTACACCTTC
- TRBJ2-7 - TRBV18 CASSPGPDGEQYF TGTGCCAGCTCACCGGGTCCCGACGGCGAGCAGTACTTC
TRBD1 TRBJ1-2 - TRBV5-5 CASSLGQGVDYGYTF TGTGCCAGCAGCTTGGGACAGGGCGTAGACTATGGCTACACCTTC
TRBD1 TRBJ2-2 - TRBV7-2 CASSLNRGRTGELFF TGTGCCAGCAGCCTGAACAGGGGGAGGACCGGGGAGCTGTTTTTT
TRBD1 TRBJ2-5 - TRBV19 CASSDRAQTQYF TGTGCCAGTAGCGACAGGGCCCAGACCCAGTACTTC
- TRBJ1-2 - TRBV3-1/TRBV3-2 CASSQEFYGYTF TGTGCCAGCAGCCAAGAGTTCTATGGCTACACCTTC
TRBD1 TRBJ1-2 - TRBV7-8 CASSFRDRPHTFYGYTF TGTGCCAGCAGCTTCCGGGACAGGCCTCACACTTTCTATGGCTACACCTTC
- TRBJ2-7 - TRBV7-2 CASSLERGAGGEQYF TGTGCCAGCAGCTTAGAAAGGGGGGCAGGCGGGGAGCAGTACTTC
- TRBJ2-1 - TRBV27 CASSLSGRISYNEQFF TGTGCCAGCAGTTTATCTGGTCGAATCTCCTACAATGAGCAGTTCTTC
- TRBJ2-7 once TRBV18 CASSPDKRSYEQYF TGTGCCAGCTCACCCGACAAGCGCTCCTACGAGCAGTACTTC
TRBD1 TRBJ2-6 - TRBV28 CAIRTGAFSGANVLTF TGTGCCATCAGGACAGGGGCCTTCTCTGGGGCCAACGTCCTGACTTTC
- TRBJ2-1 - TRBV29-1 CSVGSGLTSSSYNEQFF TGCAGCGTTGGCTCGGGGCTGACCTCGAGCTCCTACAATGAGCAGTTCTTC
- TRBJ2-3 few TRBV10-2 CASSDFETGTDTQYF TGCGCCAGCAGTGACTTCGAGACGGGCACAGATACGCAGTATTTT
- TRBJ1-6 - TRBV5-1 CASSLDPTGGNSPLHF TGCGCCAGCAGCTTGGACCCGACAGGAGGGAATTCACCCCTCCACTTT
- TRBJ1-1 - TRBV7-9 CASSRKLDTEAFF TGTGCCAGCAGCCGGAAATTAGATACTGAAGCTTTCTTT
- TRBJ1-2 - TRBV29-1 CSVETRGGSSNYGYTF TGCAGCGTTGAGACGCGGGGTGGCAGTTCTAACTATGGCTACACCTTC
- TRBJ2-4 - TRBV7-2 CASSPRQGLDIQYF TGTGCCAGCAGCCCGAGACAGGGACTTGACATTCAGTACTTC
- TRBJ1-5 - TRBV4-1 CASSQDGAGNQPQHF TGCGCCAGCAGCCAAGACGGGGCTGGCAATCAGCCCCAGCATTTT
- TRBJ1-1 once TRBV9 CASSPHGGYGTEAFF TGTGCCAGCAGCCCCCACGGGGGATACGGGACTGAAGCTTTCTTT
- TRBJ1-1 few TRBV19 CASTLRGNTEAFF TGTGCCAGTACCCTGCGGGGTAACACTGAAGCTTTCTTT
- TRBJ1-1 once TRBV2 CASSGIGPPSQAFF TGTGCCAGCAGTGGGATCGGCCCCCCCAGTCAAGCTTTCTTT
- TRBJ2-3 - TRBV6-2/TRBV6-3 CASSRGDRSTDTQYF TGTGCCAGCAGTAGGGGGGACAGAAGCACAGATACGCAGTATTTT
TRBD1 TRBJ1-2 - TRBV29-1 CSVGVRGLYGYTF TGCAGCGTGGGGGTCAGGGGGCTCTATGGCTACACCTTC
- TRBJ1-2 - TRBV29-1 CSVVHGPRSGYGYTF TGCAGCGTTGTTCATGGGCCCCGGAGCGGCTATGGCTACACCTTC
- TRBJ2-7 - TRBV10-2 CASSDGATYEQYF TGCGCCAGCAGTGACGGGGCTACCTACGAGCAGTACTTC
- TRBJ1-5 - TRBV18 CASSPDRNQPQHF TGTGCCAGCTCACCAGACAGGAATCAGCCCCAGCATTTT
TRBD1 TRBJ1-1 - TRBV2 CAGRTGVNTEAFF TGTGCCGGGAGAACAGGGGTGAACACTGAAGCTTTCTTT
- TRBJ2-5 few TRBV28 CASRQAQETQYF TGTGCCAGCAGACAGGCCCAAGAGACCCAGTACTTC